The rows below give T cell receptor beta chains drawn from one sample of a study of T cell changes during pregnancy in multiple sclerosis. Clones were sequenced by immunoSEQ multiplex PCR, and TCRdb holds only the in-frame ones, with some missing. The sample shows under 75,000 clones, about 90% of them seen only once. Sequenced here: CD4+ T cells from peripheral blood mononuclear cells, sampled after pregnancy. Source of these receptors: a female donor in good health, enrolled as a control in a pregnancy study. CDR3s include the opening cysteine and the closing phenylalanine or tryptophan. Fields, in order: V gene, D gene, J gene, clone size, CDR3 protein, CDR3 DNA. A D gene is named only where the DNA matches it firmly. Only part of the rows carry a size: once, few, many, or a class if the clone is expanded.

>TRBV5-4|TRBD1|TRBJ1-6|-
CASSLRGQGNSPLHF
TGTGCCAGCAGCTTACGGGGACAGGGGAATTCACCCCTCCACTTT
>TRBV5-1|-|TRBJ1-1|-
CASSFAGGSNTEAFF
TGCGCCAGCAGCTTCGCCGGGGGATCCAACACTGAAGCTTTCTTT
>TRBV9|-|TRBJ1-4|-
CASSVGGQRNEKLFF
TGTGCCAGCAGCGTAGGGGGGCAGAGAAATGAAAAACTGTTTTTT
>TRBV18|-|TRBJ2-5|-
CASSPGGSQETQYF
TGTGCCAGCTCACCAGGGGGGAGCCAAGAGACCCAGTACTTC
>TRBV11-3|-|TRBJ1-6|-
CASSPTTAGYNSPLHF
TGTGCCAGCAGCCCTACCACCGCAGGCTATAATTCACCCCTCCACTTT
>TRBV27|TRBD1|TRBJ2-7|-
CASSSQGQAYEQYF
TGTGCCAGCAGTTCCCAAGGACAGGCCTACGAGCAGTACTTC
>TRBV18|TRBD1|TRBJ2-1|-
CASSPGQGQSYEQFF
TGTGCCAGCTCTCCAGGACAGGGTCAGTCTTATGAGCAGTTCTTC
>TRBV5-1|-|TRBJ2-3|once
CASSLARGRDTDTQYF
TGCGCCAGCAGCTTGGCCAGGGGTAGAGACACAGATACGCAGTATTTT
>TRBV6-1|-|TRBJ2-3|-
CASSELAVSTDTQYF
TGTGCCAGCAGTGAATTGGCGGTAAGCACAGATACGCAGTATTTT
>TRBV2|-|TRBJ2-5|-
CASTPYRETQYF
TGTGCCAGCACCCCTTATCGGGAGACCCAGTACTTC
>TRBV19|-|TRBJ2-2|-
CASSINRGGELFF
TGTGCCAGTAGTATAAATCGGGGCGGGGAGCTGTTTTTT
>TRBV4-2|-|TRBJ2-7|-
CASSQEPLAGSSYEQYF
TGTGCCAGCAGCCAAGAACCACTGGCGGGCAGCTCCTACGAGCAGTACTTC
>TRBV12-5|TRBD1|TRBJ1-2|few
CASGLGRTGTHYGYTF
TGTGCTAGTGGTTTGGGCCGGACAGGGACGCACTATGGCTACACCTTC
>TRBV6-5|-|TRBJ2-7|once
CASSQGHYEQYF
TGTGCCAGCAGCCAGGGTCACTACGAGCAGTACTTC
>TRBV11-3|TRBD2|TRBJ2-7|-
CASSLDGGDSYEQYF
TGTGCCAGCAGCTTAGATGGGGGGGATTCCTACGAGCAGTACTTC
>TRBV19|-|TRBJ1-5|-
CASSRTAYSNQPQHF
TGTGCCAGTAGTAGAACAGCTTATAGCAATCAGCCCCAGCATTTT
>TRBV18|TRBD2|TRBJ2-1|-
CASSLTGAGGLYNEQFF
TGTGCCAGCTCATTAACAGGAGCGGGGGGGTTGTACAATGAGCAGTTCTTC
>TRBV5-1|-|TRBJ1-2|-
CASSSSRGGYTF
TGCGCCAGCAGCTCCAGCCGGGGAGGCTACACCTTC
>TRBV7-9|TRBD1|TRBJ2-1|-
CASSSDRVDNEQFF
TGTGCCAGCAGCTCGGACAGGGTCGACAATGAGCAGTTCTTC
>TRBV7-8|TRBD1|TRBJ1-1|-
CASSLDRDSTEAFF
TGTGCCAGCAGCTTGGACAGGGATTCGACTGAAGCTTTCTTT